These 18 T cell receptor beta chains came from one sample sequenced in a study of regulatory T cells in long-lasting Graves disease. The time point denotes: persistent/refractory GD, antithyroid drugs over 5 years with positive TRAb. From RNA extracted from PBMCs, the TCR library was made. To make TCR beta libraries, researchers used iRepertoire HTBI primers and Arm-PCR of CDR3 regions. Each CDR3 protein gets one entry after TCRdb re-called the multiplex PCR reads with MiXCR. The sample carries a few hundred thousand distinct CDR3 sequences, 22% recorded once. The sequencing used peripheral blood mononuclear cells (PBMCs), collected when the disease was refractory, from a patient treated with antithyroid drugs. The receptor set was obtained from a female donor with Graves disease.

This clonotype has a handful of counts. The V call is TRBV20-1, the J call TRBJ1-6, with unresolved D. This CDR3 region has 14 residues. The ends were cut back, 0 bases at V and 7 bases at J, with 10 bases in the middle. From germline, CDR1 is DFQATT and CDR2 SNEGSKA (reference sequence). The CDR3 coding sequence is TGCAGTGCTAGAGAAAGCACAGAGAATTCACCCCTCCACTTT. It translates to CSARESTENSPLHF.

The rearrangement joins TRBV20-1 to TRBJ2-7; 12 positions match TRBD2. The CDR3 contains 15 residues. V lost 3 bases, J lost 5 bases, and 8 bases stayed unmatched. Germline CDR1 and CDR2: DFQATT and SNEGSKA (reference sequence). CDR3 residues: CSARRGLAGFDEQYF. Written as DNA, the CDR3 is TGCAGTGCTAGGAGGGGACTAGCGGGTTTCGACGAGCAGTACTTC.

This clonotype showed up just a few times. CDR3 in amino acids: CSARDGLEETQYF. In DNA form, the CDR3 reads TGCAGTGCTAGAGATGGCCTGGAAGAGACCCAGTACTTC. V and J are TRBV20-1 and TRBJ2-5; D uncertain. The CDR3 runs to 13 residues. V lost 0 bases and J lost 3, with 8 bases in between. The germline CDR1 and CDR2 sequences are DFQATT and SNEGSKA (reference sequence).

This clonotype was counted at least ten times. The rearrangement joins TRBV20-1 to TRBJ2-5; 13 nucleotides agree with TRBD2. Germline-derived CDR1 and CDR2 are DFQATT and SNEGSKA (reference sequence). J gave up 5 bases and V 4 bases, and 10 bases lay outside the gene matches. This CDR3 contains 16 residues. The chain's CDR3 is CSATGLAGVLGETQYF. CDR3 bases: TGCAGTGCTACAGGACTAGCGGGAGTTTTAGGGGAGACCCAGTACTTC.

This clonotype has more than one count but fewer than ten. This chain connects TRBV30 to TRBJ1-5; D is perhaps TRBD1 (6 bases). This CDR3 comprises 13 residues. The V end lost 5 bases, the J end lost 7 bases, and 15 bases lay between the germline ends. CDR1 and CDR2 from the germline V gene are GTSNPN and SVGIG (reference sequence). The CDR3 sequence: CAWATRTDQPQHF. As DNA, the CDR3 is TGTGCCTGGGCCACGAGGACAGACCAGCCCCAGCATTTT.

This clonotype has just a few counts. This rearrangement joins TRBV12-3 or TRBV12-4 to TRBJ1-5; a possible D gene is TRBD1 (6 bases). Trimming cost V 5 bases and J 2 bases, with 10 bases left between them. The CDR3 length is 14 residues. The DNA for the CDR3 is TGTGCCAGCAGTACAGGGTGGGGCAATCAGCCCCAGCATTTT. It encodes CASSTGWGNQPQHF.

The chain has TRBV7-2 and TRBJ1-6; D gene uncertain. The germline V gene has CDR1 SGHTA and CDR2 FQGNSA. The CDR3 extends over 16 amino acids. V lost 6 bases, J lost 7 bases, and 19 bases lay in between. The chain's CDR3 is CASRLYPRTGNSPLHF. DNA for the CDR3: TGTGCCAGCAGACTCTACCCAAGGACGGGGAATTCACCCCTCCACTTT.

This chain uses TRBV6-5 with TRBJ2-1, with D perhaps matching TRBD2 (6 bases). V was trimmed by 0 bases and J by 2 bases, leaving 17 bases between them. Per the germline V gene, CDR1 is MNHEY and CDR2 is SVGAGI. CDR3 length: 18 amino acids. The CDR3 region has the DNA TGTGCCAGCAGTTACTCGTCGGCGGGGATGTCAACCTACAATGAGCAGTTCTTC. Encoded protein: CASSYSSAGMSTYNEQFF.

This clonotype was seen a handful of times. J is TRBJ2-7 and V is TRBV20-1, with 7 positions matching TRBD1. The V gene's germline CDR1 is DFQATT and CDR2 SNEGSKA (reference sequence). The ends lost 6 bases at V and 7 bases at J; junction bases unmatched: 15. The length of the CDR3 is 14 residues. CDR3 amino acids: CSAERQGQSWEQYF. CDR3 nucleotides: TGCAGTGCCGAAAGACAGGGTCAGTCCTGGGAGCAGTACTTC.

In its sample, this clonotype was seen many times. The chain links TRBV2 to TRBJ1-2, with D unclear. V was trimmed by 4 bases and J by 4 bases, leaving 16 bases between them. The CDR3 loop spans 15 amino acids. Germline lookup yields CDR1 SNHLY and CDR2 FYNNEI. CDR3 protein: CASSVLGSSGYGYTF. The CDR3 coding sequence is TGTGCCAGCAGTGTTCTCGGCTCATCAGGCTATGGCTACACCTTC.

V and J are TRBV6-2 or TRBV6-3 and TRBJ2-3, with D perhaps TRBD1 (5 bases). Trimming shortened V by 7 bases and J by 3 bases, and 17 bases separated the two germline ends. Germline V CDR1 and CDR2: MNHEY, SVGEGT. The CDR3 spans 15 residues. The CDR3 sequence: CASTTQAGQTDTQYF. DNA of the CDR3: TGTGCCAGCACCACCCAGGCAGGGCAGACAGATACGCAGTATTTT.

This clonotype was picked up many times. The gene calls are TRBV5-6 and TRBJ1-2; 10 bases align to TRBD1. V dropped 4 bases and J dropped 6; count of bases not matched to a gene: 9. Germline CDR1 and CDR2: SGHDT and YYEEEE. The CDR3 has 15 amino acids. CDR3 sequence reads: CASSAGTGAHNGYTF. The CDR3 DNA is TGTGCCAGCAGCGCCGGGACAGGGGCTCACAATGGCTACACCTTC.

The chain joins TRBV9 to TRBJ2-7; 11 bases map to TRBD2. The germline V gene encodes CDR1 SGDLS and CDR2 YYNGEE. The CDR3 sequence is 15 residues long. V lost 3 bases to trimming and J lost 6 bases; unmatched junction nucleotides: 8. CDR3 in DNA: TGTGCCAGCAGCGGGGCTACTAGCGGGAGAATCGAGCAGTACTTC. Translated, it gives CASSGATSGRIEQYF. The complete variable domain, with remaining parts taken from reference TRBV9 and TRBJ2-7, reads DSGVTQTPKHLITATGQRVTLRCSPRSGDLSVYWYQQSLDQGLQFLIQYYNGEERAKGNILERFSAQQFPDLHSELNLSSLELGDSALYFCASSGATSGRIEQYFGPGTRLTVT.

V gene TRBV6-2 or TRBV6-3 combines with J gene TRBJ2-2, with D unresolved. This CDR3 has 12 residues. V lost 2 bases and J 4 bases, leaving 2 bases between the germline ends. The germline gives CDR1 MNHEY, CDR2 SVGEGT. The chain's CDR3 is CASSYVTGELFF. In DNA, the CDR3 is TGTGCCAGCAGTTACGTCACCGGGGAGCTGTTTTTT.

This clonotype appeared a single time. The chain joins TRBV6-1 to TRBJ2-1; D may be TRBD2 (6 bases). The ends were cut back, 6 bases at V and 8 bases at J, with 8 bases in the middle. The CDR3 extends over 11 amino acids. Per the germline V gene, CDR1 is MNHNS and CDR2 is SASEGT. The CDR3 loop is CASRIADEQFF. The CDR3 DNA reads as TGTGCCAGCAGAATAGCGGATGAGCAGTTCTTC.

V gene TRBV6-1 combines with J gene TRBJ1-6, with D perhaps TRBD1 (5 bases). V was trimmed by 1 base and J by 11 bases, leaving 9 bases between them. This CDR3 is built from 13 residues. Germline values: CDR1 MNHNS, CDR2 SASEGT. CDR3 in amino acids: CASSEVGGPPLHF. DNA of the CDR3: TGTGCCAGCAGTGAAGTCGGGGGTCCACCCCTCCACTTT.

This clonotype was observed many times. J is TRBJ1-2 and V is TRBV7-2, with 9 bases that match TRBD1. Germline-derived CDR1 and CDR2 are SGHTA and FQGNSA. V shed 5 bases and J 4 bases; nucleotides not matched to a gene: 8. The CDR3 runs 15 residues. CDR3 in DNA: TGTGCCAGCAGCCCCCTAACAGGGGGCAGCTATGGCTACACCTTC. Residues: CASSPLTGGSYGYTF.

This clonotype has just a few counts. This chain connects TRBV2 to TRBJ2-3; D gene unclear. Per germline, CDR1 SNHLY and CDR2 FYNNEI. V lost 3 bases to trimming and J lost 6 bases, with 7 bases between them. The length of the CDR3 is 12 residues. CDR3 DNA sequence: TGTGCCAGCAGTGACCCTATTGATACGCAGTATTTT. It yields the protein CASSDPIDTQYF. The full variable domain, in which reference TRBV2 and TRBJ2-3 provide the parts outside the CDR3, is EPEVTQTPSHQVTQMGQEVILRCVPISNHLYFYWYRQILGQKVEFLVSFYNNEISEKSEIFDDQFSVERPDGSNFTLKIRSTKLEDSAMYFCASSDPIDTQYFGPGTRLTVL.